Only one count was recorded for the clone carrying this T cell receptor (beta chain). This record comes from a study of CD8 T cells in Susac syndrome. RNA, at about 0.45 to 1 ug, was reverse transcribed with random hexamers. The authors amplified TCR beta CDR3 across 54 Vbeta and 13 Jbeta using immunoSEQ multiplex PCR. TCRdb itself ran the immunoSEQ multiplex PCR reads through MiXCR, one entry per CDR3 protein. The repertoire has approximately 190,000 distinct CDR3 sequences, approximately 94% of them found once; the top ten carry approximately 0.1%. Germline V gene sequence: CDR1 SNHLY, CDR2 FYNNEI. The CDR3 covers 15 residues. Trimming shortened V by 4 bases and J by 3 bases, and 13 bases separated the two germline ends. CD8+ and CD4+ T cells taken from blood had their TCR beta sequenced. The individuals used as controls were healthy donors who had been matched for both age and sex. While CD8+ and CD4+ T cells were isolated negatively, TEMRA cells were enriched by FACS.

This TCR was sampled from a human donor in good health. V and J are TRBV2 and TRBJ1-3, with D possibly being TRBD1 (5 bases). The sequencing input was CD4+ T cells from PBMCs. The CDR3 protein is CASSVGLAFGNTIYF. The CDR3 DNA is TGTGCCAGCAGTGTGGGGCTGGCGTTTGGAAACACCATATATTTT.